Listed below are T cell receptor beta chains from one sample, sequenced in a study of Graves' ophthalmopathy and Graves' hyperthyroidism. TCRdb recomputed calls from the multiplex PCR reads with MiXCR, one row per CDR3 protein. The sample records hundreds of thousands of distinct CDR3 sequences, over 20% being singletons. The specimen was peripheral blood. All receptors come from a woman in her late teens or twenties with stable Graves' hyperthyroidism. Some clones in this sample may be carry-over from other donors' samples. Each CDR3 is given with its conserved first and last residue. Each record gives: J gene, clone size, D gene, V gene, CDR3 protein, CDR3 DNA. A D gene is named only where the DNA matches it firmly. Clone sizes are given selectively: once, few, many, or a class where the clone is expanded.

TRBJ2-7 | many | TRBD2 | TRBV11-2 | CASSPRGLAGTIYEQYF | TGTGCCAGCAGCCCCCGGGGACTAGCGGGGACTATCTACGAGCAGTACTTC
TRBJ1-1 | . | . | TRBV6-1 | CASSPGGGRRTEAFF | TGTGCCAGCAGTCCCGGAGGCGGGAGGCGGACTGAAGCTTTCTTT
TRBJ2-7 | many | TRBD2 | TRBV28 | CATRRLAGPYEQYF | TGTGCCACCAGAAGACTAGCGGGTCCCTACGAGCAGTACTTC
TRBJ1-2 | . | . | TRBV24-1 | CATSEGPTEEDYGYTF | TGTGCCACCAGTGAGGGACCGACCGAAGAAGACTATGGCTACACCTTC
TRBJ2-7 | many | TRBD1 | TRBV7-8 | CASSSTDRDRELF | TGTGCCAGCAGCTCGACCGACCGGGACAGGGAACTCTTC
TRBJ1-5 | many | . | TRBV11-2 | CASSPRQPQHF | TGTGCCAGCAGCCCTCGGCAGCCCCAGCATTTT
TRBJ1-5 | many | . | TRBV5-1 | CASRQNVNQPQHF | TGCGCCAGCAGACAGAATGTCAATCAGCCCCAGCATTTT
TRBJ2-6 | many | . | TRBV6-2/TRBV6-3 | CATLGPFSGANVLTF | TGTGCCACTCTGGGGCCGTTCTCTGGGGCCAACGTCCTGACTTTC
TRBJ2-7 | . | . | TRBV9 | CASSVVGGGTGEQYF | TGTGCCAGCAGCGTAGTAGGAGGGGGTACAGGGGAGCAGTACTTC
TRBJ1-1 | . | . | TRBV28 | CASSWGGEAFF | TGTGCCAGCAGTTGGGGAGGCGAAGCTTTCTTT
TRBJ2-7 | many | TRBD1 | TRBV7-8 | CASSFWGQNYEQYF | TGTGCCAGCAGCTTTTGGGGACAGAACTACGAGCAGTACTTC
TRBJ1-1 | many | . | TRBV7-9 | CASSFDWNTEAFF | TGTGCCAGCAGCTTTGACTGGAACACTGAAGCTTTCTTT
TRBJ1-1 | . | TRBD1 | TRBV20-1 | CSASTGGEGAFF | TGCAGTGCTTCAACAGGGGGTGAGGGGGCTTTCTTT
TRBJ1-1 | many | . | TRBV6-1 | CASSQPWLGMNTEAFF | TGTGCCAGCAGCCAACCGTGGCTGGGAATGAACACTGAAGCTTTCTTT
TRBJ1-2 | many | TRBD1 | TRBV28 | CASSQGTGNYGYTF | TGTGCCAGCAGCCAAGGGACAGGGAACTATGGCTACACCTTC
TRBJ2-7 | . | TRBD1 | TRBV10-3 | CAIRGTEDYEQYF | TGTGCCATCAGGGGGACAGAGGACTACGAGCAGTACTTC
TRBJ1-3 | many | . | TRBV6-1 | CATREYAGNTIYF | TGTGCCACTCGCGAATATGCTGGAAACACCATATATTTT
TRBJ1-2 | many | . | TRBV27 | CASSLSYSNYGYTF | TGTGCCAGCAGTTTATCGTACAGCAACTATGGCTACACCTTC
TRBJ2-5 | many | . | TRBV5-1 | CASSGAETQYF | TGCGCCAGCAGCGGGGCAGAGACCCAGTACTTC
TRBJ1-1 | many | . | TRBV19 | CASRTFAVNTEAFF | TGTGCCAGTAGGACTTTCGCGGTGAACACTGAAGCTTTCTTT
TRBJ2-7 | . | TRBD1 | TRBV6-1 | CASSREQGAVEQYF | TGTGCCAGCAGTAGGGAACAGGGGGCGGTCGAGCAGTACTTC
TRBJ1-6 | many | . | TRBV19 | CASSLGTDNSPLHF | TGTGCCAGTAGTCTCGGGACTGACAATTCACCCCTCCACTTT
TRBJ2-5 | . | TRBD1 | TRBV7-8 | CASSWGQMETQYF | TGTGCCAGCAGTTGGGGACAGATGGAGACCCAGTACTTC
TRBJ2-7 | . | TRBD1 | TRBV15 | CATSKDRGGYEQYF | TGTGCCACCAGCAAGGACAGGGGGGGTTACGAGCAGTACTTC
TRBJ2-7 | . | . | TRBV29-1 | CSVVFSQDSSSYEQYF | TGCAGCGTTGTTTTTTCTCAAGACTCTTCATCCTACGAGCAGTACTTC
TRBJ1-1 | many | . | TRBV7-9 | CASSLARPTRVTEAFF | TGTGCCAGCAGCTTAGCCCGCCCGACTAGGGTCACTGAAGCTTTCTTT
TRBJ2-5 | . | TRBD2 | TRBV20-1 | CSARDRASGGETQYF | TGCAGTGCTAGAGATAGGGCTAGCGGTGGGGAGACCCAGTACTTC
TRBJ1-1 | many | . | TRBV10-3 | CAIRGPNRNEAFF | TGTGCCATCAGGGGTCCCAACCGAAACGAAGCTTTCTTT
TRBJ1-1 | . | . | TRBV30 | CAWSVPPWGDHTEAFF | TGTGCCTGGAGTGTACCCCCGTGGGGGGACCACACTGAAGCTTTCTTT
TRBJ1-6 | few | TRBD1 | TRBV6-1 | CASSGTGENSPLHF | TGTGCCAGCAGCGGGACAGGGGAAAATTCACCCCTCCACTTT
TRBJ2-5 | . | . | TRBV12-3/TRBV12-4 | CASSLYPRQQTQYF | TGTGCCAGCAGTCTATACCCAAGACAGCAGACCCAGTACTTC